This TCR beta chain was sequenced for a study of vaccination and CD4 T cells after COVID-19. V lost 2 bases, J lost 6 bases, and 16 bases stayed unmatched. There are 20 residues in the CDR3. CDR1 is MNHEY and CDR2 is SVGAGI in the germline V gene. Treatment defined: roughly nine-day PBMC culture with coronavirus spike peptide pools or control peptides (ViraFEST assay). By negative selection, CD4+ T cells were isolated once culture had run for about 10 days. The Oncomine TCR Beta short-read assay sequenced DNA from cultured CD4+ T cells. It was from cultured CD4+ T cells that genomic DNA was extracted. TCRdb re-derived calls from the PCR reads in MiXCR, one entry per CDR3 protein. The sample yields some 14,000 distinct CDR3 sequences, 25% to 30% seen once. With regard to this clonotype: Antigen specificity is unknown.

This chain connects TRBV6-5 to TRBJ2-2, with 12 bases fitting TRBD1. The sample in question was CD4+ T cells from blood, cultured in vitro, obtained before SARS-CoV-2 vaccination. This receptor was taken from a human donor who received a COVID-19 vaccine. As DNA, the CDR3 is TGTGCCAGCAGTTACCTCAGTCGGATCGGGACAGGGGGCGTCCCCGGGGAGCTGTTTTTT. Translating it yields CASSYLSRIGTGGVPGELFF.